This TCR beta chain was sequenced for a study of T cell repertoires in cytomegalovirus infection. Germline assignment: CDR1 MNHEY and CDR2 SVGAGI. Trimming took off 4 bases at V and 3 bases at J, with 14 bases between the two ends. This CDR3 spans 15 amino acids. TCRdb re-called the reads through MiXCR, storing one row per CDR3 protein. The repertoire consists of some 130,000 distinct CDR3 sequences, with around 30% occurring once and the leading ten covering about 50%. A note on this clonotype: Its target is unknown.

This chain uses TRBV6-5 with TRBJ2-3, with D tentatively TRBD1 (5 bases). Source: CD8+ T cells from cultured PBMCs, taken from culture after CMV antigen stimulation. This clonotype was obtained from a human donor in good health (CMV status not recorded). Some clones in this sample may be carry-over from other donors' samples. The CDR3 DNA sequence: TGTGCCAGCAGTTCTGCGGACACCGGGACAGATACGCAGTATTTT. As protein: CASSSADTGTDTQYF.